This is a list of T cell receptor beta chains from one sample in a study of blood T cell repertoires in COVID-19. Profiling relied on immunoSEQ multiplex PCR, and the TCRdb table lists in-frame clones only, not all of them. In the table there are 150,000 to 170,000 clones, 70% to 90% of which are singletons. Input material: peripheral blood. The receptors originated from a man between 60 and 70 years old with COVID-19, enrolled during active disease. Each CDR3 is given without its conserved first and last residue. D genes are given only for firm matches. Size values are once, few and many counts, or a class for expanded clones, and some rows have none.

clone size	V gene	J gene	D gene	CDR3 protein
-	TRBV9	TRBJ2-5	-	ASSVAGETQY
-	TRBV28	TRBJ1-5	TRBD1	ASRQATTGPFGQPQH
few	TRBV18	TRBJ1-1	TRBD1	ASEPGQGRMNTEAF
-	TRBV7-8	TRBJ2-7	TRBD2	ASSFSGTSGSYEQY
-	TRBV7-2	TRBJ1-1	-	ASSLVFLAEAF
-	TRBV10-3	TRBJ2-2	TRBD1	AISESGTGRVWTGELF
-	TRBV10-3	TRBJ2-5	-	AIGERGYQETQY
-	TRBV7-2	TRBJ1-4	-	ASSSQGTNEKLF
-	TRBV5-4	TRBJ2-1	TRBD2	ASSLHETSGEAF
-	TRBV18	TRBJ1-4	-	ASSPATGANEKLF
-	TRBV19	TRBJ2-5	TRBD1	ASSMGNGQGEETQY
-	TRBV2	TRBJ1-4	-	ASSGAGFNEKLF
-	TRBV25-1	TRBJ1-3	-	ASSAGSDTIY
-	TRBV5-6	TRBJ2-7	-	ASSGNRDYGYEQY
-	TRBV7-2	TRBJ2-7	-	ASSLEPVTYEQY
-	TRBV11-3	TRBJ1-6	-	ASNGGSYNSPLH
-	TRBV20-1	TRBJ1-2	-	SAQALDGYT
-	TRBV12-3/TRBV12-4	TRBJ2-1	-	ASSSVNYNEQF
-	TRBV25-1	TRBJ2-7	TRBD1	ASSEWDRGPDEQY
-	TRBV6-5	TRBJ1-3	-	ASSYRGAGGNTIY
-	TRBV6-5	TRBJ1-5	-	ASARRNSNQPQH
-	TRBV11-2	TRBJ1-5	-	ASSPSQGNQPQH
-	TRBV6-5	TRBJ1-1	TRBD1	ASLYRGNTEAF
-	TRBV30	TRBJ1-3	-	AWSVRNRVSGNTIY
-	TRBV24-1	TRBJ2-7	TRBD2	ATSAVGTNSYEQY
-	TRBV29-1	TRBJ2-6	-	SVASGANVLT
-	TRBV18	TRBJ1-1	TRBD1	ASSPPMTGQQAF
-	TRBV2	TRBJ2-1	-	ASRTQFGQEQF
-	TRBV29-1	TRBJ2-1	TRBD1	SAGAGTGTINEQF
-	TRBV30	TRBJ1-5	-	AWKGYGGCSNQPQH
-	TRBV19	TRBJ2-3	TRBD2	ASSIGVAGGVTDTQY
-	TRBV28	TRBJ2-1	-	ASSLAGARTGNEQF
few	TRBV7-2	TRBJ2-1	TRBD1	ASSFQPGQSYNEQF
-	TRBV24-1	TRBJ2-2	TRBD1	ATRGQGVTGELF
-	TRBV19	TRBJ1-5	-	ASSLTGKDQPQH
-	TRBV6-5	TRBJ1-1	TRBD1	ASSSLTGVGNTEAF
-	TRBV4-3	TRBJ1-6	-	ASSQPSQLNSPLH
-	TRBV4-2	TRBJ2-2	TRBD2	ASSQVLAGGSGELF
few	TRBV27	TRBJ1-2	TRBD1	ASSSRQGSGGYT
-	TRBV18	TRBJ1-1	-	ASSKQGEAF
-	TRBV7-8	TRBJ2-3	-	ASSLARVRGNTDTQY
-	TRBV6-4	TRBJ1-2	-	ASSESPQAGVRYT
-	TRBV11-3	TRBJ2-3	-	ASSLVVSTDTQY
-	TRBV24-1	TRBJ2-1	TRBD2	ATGLAGSYNEQF
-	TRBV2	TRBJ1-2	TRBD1	ASSEGQGAYGYT
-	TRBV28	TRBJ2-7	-	ASSFSLVSLSYEQY
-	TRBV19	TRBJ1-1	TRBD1	ASSIPTPATGERTEAF
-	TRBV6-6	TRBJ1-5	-	ASRGADQPQH
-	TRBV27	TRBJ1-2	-	ASKPGHLNYGYT
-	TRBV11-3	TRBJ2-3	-	ASSPTRGFSTDTQY
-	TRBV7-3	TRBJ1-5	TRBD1	ASSSGQLGQPQH
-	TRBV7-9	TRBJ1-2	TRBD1	ASSFGIQGNNYGYT
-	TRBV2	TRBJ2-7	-	ASSDGSYEQY
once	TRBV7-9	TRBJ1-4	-	ASSLVAGPGEKLF
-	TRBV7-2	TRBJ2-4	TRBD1	ASSSQQGASNIQY